The present T cell receptor beta chain was sequenced within a study of T cells in Graves' hyperthyroidism and ophthalmopathy. The TCR beta CDR3 regions underwent amplification using RNA transcripts as the source. The study used the HTBI primer set for a first-round RT-PCR of the TCR CDR3. Via MiXCR, TCRdb re-called the multiplex PCR reads, giving one row per CDR3 protein. The top ten hold roughly 10% of the sample, which has roughly 700,000 distinct CDR3 sequences, roughly 15% seen once. Per germline, CDR1 LNHDA and CDR2 SQIVND (reference sequence). V shed 3 bases and J shed 6 bases, with 12 bases lying between them. The CDR3 loop spans 14 amino acids. This clonotype was observed a single time. Its target is unknown. Subjects aged 18 to 65 presented with newly diagnosed hyperthyroidism of less than 2 months' duration. Exclusion criteria comprised uncontrolled infection, other autoimmune disease, pregnancy or lactation. Diagnosis relied on clinical symptoms, serum thyroxine and TRAb, thyroid ultrasound and orbital computed tomography.

Findings and caveats of the study: Through a model of 13 V-J features, ophthalmopathy was separated from stable hyperthyroidism.

The source material was blood. The chain recombines TRBV19 with TRBJ1-5, with D tentatively TRBD1 (6 bases). This receptor was taken from a woman aged 18-29 years with Graves' hyperthyroidism. The DNA of the CDR3 is TGTGCCAGTAGTATCCCGACAGGTAGTCAGCCCCAGCATTTT. It codes for CASSIPTGSQPQHF.